The 20 T cell receptor beta chains presented below share a single source sample, sequenced in a study of PD-1 blockade in classical Hodgkin lymphoma. Autologous stem cell transplantation was followed by relapse in every patient, and brentuximab vedotin exposure varied. The method was immunoSEQ multiplex PCR; TCRdb's version includes in-frame clones alone and lacks a portion of them. This sample has some 30,000 clones; roughly 70% occur once, and the top ten carry roughly 24%. The specimen comprised peripheral blood mononuclear cells (PBMCs), sampled before the second cycle of nivolumab. The receptors here all came from a human donor with classical Hodgkin lymphoma.

Only a few counts were recorded for this clone. This chain uses TRBV5-1 with TRBJ1-4, with TRBD1 identical over 7 bases. The V gene end was trimmed by 4 bases and the J gene end by 7 bases; junction bases not matched to a gene: 7. This CDR3 has 14 amino acids. Germline loops: CDR1 SGHRS, CDR2 YFSETQ. CDR3 amino acids: CASSIGGVGEKLFF. CDR3 DNA: TGCGCCAGCAGCATAGGGGGCGTCGGTGAAAAACTGTTTTTT.

V is TRBV7-9 and J is TRBJ1-5, with no clear D. The V gene's germline CDR1 is SEHNR and CDR2 FQNEAQ (reference sequence). V lost 1 base to trimming and J lost 3 bases, with 1 base between them. There are 12 residues in the CDR3. The CDR3, as DNA: TGTGCCAGCAGCTTAGACAATCAGCCCCAGCATTTT. It translates to CASSLDNQPQHF.

The rearrangement links TRBV2 to TRBJ2-2; maybe TRBD1 (6 bases). Germline V gene data show CDR1 as SNHLY and CDR2 as FYNNEI. Between the trimmed V and J ends, which lost 1 base and 3 bases, there was a span of 9 bases. The CDR3 is made up of 15 amino acids. The CDR3 bases are TGTGCCAGCAGTGAAGTGGGGGCGGACACCGGGGAGCTGTTTTTT. Its protein product is CASSEVGADTGELFF.

CDR3 in amino acids: CASSFSLVNNQPQHF. CDR3 in DNA: TGTGCCAGCAGCTTTTCTTTGGTTAACAATCAGCCCCAGCATTTT. The chain employs TRBV5-8 and TRBJ1-5, with unresolved D. The CDR3 spans 15 residues. Germline V CDR1 and CDR2: SGHTS, YDEGEE. Trimming removed 2 bases from V and 3 bases from J, with 12 bases in between.

The chain uses TRBV7-8 and TRBJ2-1; TRBD1 or TRBD2 may be the D gene (8 bases each). CDR1 is SGHVS and CDR2 is FQNEAQ in the germline V gene. Trimming removed 6 bases at V and 9 bases at J, with 24 bases between. This CDR3 is built from 16 residues. Here the CDR3 DNA reads TGTGCCAGCAGTTCCGTAGCGGGACAGGCCCTCAGTGAGCAGTTCTTC. Protein: CASSSVAGQALSEQFF.

V gene TRBV4-3 combines with J gene TRBJ2-2; 8 nucleotides align to TRBD1. Trimming at V came to 1 base and at J to 2 bases, leaving 3 bases not matched to a gene. Germline CDR1 LGHNA, CDR2 YSLEER. This CDR3 has 16 amino acids. In DNA, the CDR3 is TGCGCCAGCAGCCAAGGGCAGGGGGCTAACACCGGGGAGCTGTTTTTT. Translating gives CASSQGQGANTGELFF.

This chain uses TRBV18 with TRBJ1-1, with D hard to call. Per the germline V gene, CDR1 is KGHSH and CDR2 is LQKENI. The CDR3 totals 14 residues. V was pared by 5 bases and J by 5 bases, with 15 bases between. The CDR3 DNA reads as TGTGCCAGCTCATCTACCCATTCGAAGACTGAAGCTTTCTTT. Translating it yields CASSSTHSKTEAFF.

The chain combines TRBV6-1 with TRBJ2-7, with D perhaps being TRBD1 or TRBD2 (5 bases each). V was shortened by 6 bases and J by 1 base, with 10 bases between the two germline ends. CDR1 and CDR2 from the germline V gene are MNHNS and SASEGT. The CDR3 is made up of 13 amino acids. CDR3 in amino acids: CASRTGTSYEQYV. The CDR3 nucleotides read TGTGCCAGCAGAACCGGGACGTCCTACGAGCAGTACGTC.

The chain joins TRBV7-2 to TRBJ1-2; D is perhaps TRBD1 (6 bases). The V gene's germline CDR1 is SGHTA and CDR2 FQGNSA. V lost 1 base to trimming and J lost 8 bases, with 11 bases between them. The CDR3 is 13 amino acids. The CDR3 DNA reads TGTGCCAGCAGCTTAGACGGACAGAGGGGCTACACCTTC. The encoded protein is CASSLDGQRGYTF.

The chain combines TRBV5-1 with TRBJ1-1; D remains unclear. Trimming pared 6 bases from V and 1 base from J, leaving 13 bases between. The CDR3 has 14 amino acids. Germline V gene lookup returns CDR1 SGHRS and CDR2 YFSETQ. The CDR3 loop is CASTLAAGNTEAFF. The CDR3 nucleotides read TGCGCCAGCACCCTTGCGGCGGGGAACACTGAAGCTTTCTTT.

The chain joins TRBV29-1 to TRBJ2-2; no clear D gene. The CDR3 extends over 10 amino acids. CDR1 and CDR2 (germline): SQVTM, ANQGSEA. Deletions cut 5 bases from V and 7 bases from J, with 5 bases between. This chain's CDR3 is CSVWSGELFF. The CDR3 DNA follows: TGCAGCGTTTGGAGCGGGGAGCTGTTTTTT.

V and J are TRBV7-2 and TRBJ1-3; possibly TRBD1 for D (6 bases). V was shortened by 3 bases and J by 2 bases, with 11 bases between the two germline ends. CDR3 size: 15 residues. Germline V lookup: CDR1 SGHTA, CDR2 FQGNSA. This chain's CDR3 is CASSLRQVAGNTIYF. The CDR3 coding sequence is TGTGCCAGCAGCTTGCGACAGGTCGCTGGAAACACCATATATTTT.

The chain combines TRBV27 with TRBJ2-3; TRBD2 might be the D (5 bases). The germline V gene has CDR1 MNHEY and CDR2 SMNVEV (reference sequence). V lost 4 bases to trimming and J lost 6 bases, with 5 bases between them. The CDR3 is 11 amino acids. The CDR3 region has the DNA TGTGCCAGCAGTTCGGGGGATACGCAGTATTTT. The encoded protein is CASSSGDTQYF.

V and J are TRBV10-1 and TRBJ2-5, with D perhaps assigned TRBD1 or TRBD2 (6 bases each). In germline, CDR1 is WNHNN, CDR2 SYGVQD (reference sequence). This CDR3 has 14 residues. The V gene lost 0 bases and the J gene lost 3 bases, with 8 bases spanning the gap. This chain's CDR3 is CASSESRGEETQYF. As DNA, the CDR3 is TGCGCCAGCAGTGAGTCGAGGGGGGAAGAGACCCAGTACTTC.

Comments on this clone: A read error may account for a junction end that differs from germline. The V gene is TRBV27, the J gene TRBJ2-6, with 8 nucleotides matching TRBD2. The CDR3 loop spans 17 amino acids. Germline CDR1 is MNHEY and CDR2 is SMNVEV (reference sequence). The CDR3 region has the DNA TGTGCCAGCAGCAGGGCTCTCGGGACTAGTGGGACCAACGTCCTGACTTTC. Protein product: CASSRALGTSGTNVLTF.

The sample holds a few counts of this clone. This chain joins TRBV10-2 and TRBJ2-7; D uncertain. Germline-derived CDR1 and CDR2 are WSHSY and SAAADI. The CDR3 sequence is 10 residues long. Deletions cut 3 bases from V and 5 bases from J, with 2 bases between. The CDR3 loop reads CASSDHEQYV. For the CDR3, the DNA is TGCGCCAGCAGTGACCACGAGCAGTACGTC.

This chain links TRBV28 with TRBJ1-4; 9 bases match TRBD1. Germline V gives CDR1 MDHEN, CDR2 SYDVKM. The CDR3 consists of 15 residues. Losses at the gene ends were 4 bases for V and 8 bases for J; bases not matched to a gene: 8. CDR3 nucleotide sequence: TGTGCCAGCAGTTCTACCGGGACAGGGATAGAAAAACTGTTTTTT. Translating gives CASSSTGTGIEKLFF. Full variable domain (rest looked up from reference TRBV28 and TRBJ1-4): DVKVTQSSRYLVKRTGEKVFLECVQDMDHENMFWYRQDPGLGLRLIYFSYDVKMKEKGDIPEGYSVSREKKERFSLILESASTNQTSMYLCASSSTGTGIEKLFFGSGTQLSVL.

CDR3 in amino acids: CASSIRGVDYSNQPQHF. The DNA of the CDR3 is TGTGCCAGTAGTATTAGGGGAGTGGACTATAGCAATCAGCCCCAGCATTTT. This chain connects TRBV19 to TRBJ1-5; TRBD1 is a possible D gene (5 bases). V lost 3 bases and J 0 bases, leaving 15 bases between the germline ends. Germline CDR1 LNHDA, CDR2 SQIVND (reference sequence). This CDR3 spans 17 amino acids.

This chain connects TRBV21-1 to TRBJ2-2. TRBV21-1 counts as a pseudogene. This CDR3 has 14 residues. CDR3 DNA sequence: TGTGCCAGCACCCTAGGGTGTTTCGGGGGGGAGCTGTTTTTT. It encodes CASTLGCFGGELFF.

DNA of the CDR3: TGCGCCAGCAGCCAAGAGTGGTTAGTCGCGGGCACCGGGGAGCTGTTTTTT. This encodes CASSQEWLVAGTGELFF. The rearrangement joins TRBV4-3 to TRBJ2-2, with D maybe TRBD2 (5 bases). Germline V gives CDR1 LGHNA, CDR2 YSLEER. The CDR3 contains 17 residues. The V gene lost 0 bases and the J gene lost 4 bases, with 15 bases spanning the gap.